Listed below are T cell receptor beta chains from one sample, sequenced in a study of monozygotic twins with inflammatory bowel disease. TCRdb re-called the 5' RACE reads; one entry per CDR3 protein, DNA not given. The table lists more than 95,000 distinct CDR3 sequences. Source material: blood. The receptors derive from a human donor with ulcerative colitis or Crohn's disease, or a healthy co-twin of an affected twin (not recorded which). Each CDR3 is given with its conserved first and last residue.

TRBJ2-3 | TRBV20-1 | 12 | CSARRGPDTQYF
TRBJ2-4 | TRBV18 | 13 | CASSPRQADPQYF
TRBJ2-7 | TRBV20-1 | 14 | CSARDFSGQGEQYF
TRBJ2-5 | TRBV7-2 | 14 | CASSVTKPQETQYF
TRBJ2-2 | TRBV7-9 | 15 | CASSPRTENTGELFF
TRBJ2-7 | TRBV27 | 16 | CASSFGPISVSYEQYF
TRBJ2-2 | TRBV12-3/TRBV12-4 | 18 | CASSSKVISGTGRWELFF
TRBJ2-1 | TRBV7-2 | 17 | CASSLEGLAGSQRERFF
TRBJ1-1 | TRBV6-2/TRBV6-3 | 19 | CASSYSADRGVSGSTEAFF
TRBJ1-5 | TRBV10-3 | 13 | CAIGEGERQPQHF
TRBJ2-5 | TRBV6-1 | 15 | CASSRFLAGGETQYF
TRBJ2-7 | TRBV5-1 | 13 | CASSFGGTYEQYF
TRBJ1-1 | TRBV28 | 15 | CASRGAGGAWSEAFF
TRBJ2-3 | TRBV28 | 11 | CASKGWDTQYF
TRBJ1-1 | TRBV27 | 13 | CASSPRVNTEAFF
TRBJ2-7 | TRBV29-1 | 14 | CSVDGVSGPYEQYF
TRBJ2-7 | TRBV11-2 | 13 | CASSLVTQREQYF
TRBJ1-2 | TRBV6-5 | 13 | CASSPLSSGGYTF
TRBJ2-1 | TRBV4-2 | 16 | CASSPVTRGPYNEQFF
TRBJ1-4 | TRBV7-9 | 15 | CASSPTGGTGEKLFF
TRBJ2-7 | TRBV20-1 | 15 | CSARDLGRGVLEQYF
TRBJ2-3 | TRBV18 | 17 | CASSQETRTSGRNTQYF
TRBJ2-7 | TRBV2 | 12 | CASRNRNYEQYF
TRBJ2-6 | TRBV7-3 | 15 | CASSSTASGANVLTF
TRBJ2-1 | TRBV12-3/TRBV12-4 | 14 | CASRGPDRWSEQFF
TRBJ1-2 | TRBV20-1 | 13 | CSARDAGPYGYTF
TRBJ2-2 | TRBV9 | 13 | CASSVLGPGELFF
TRBJ1-6 | TRBV7-2 | 13 | CASSFSSVSPLHF
TRBJ2-2 | TRBV6-2/TRBV6-3 | 14 | CASSGLGNTGELFF
TRBJ2-2 | TRBV29-1 | 14 | CSVAASGTTGELFF
TRBJ1-2 | TRBV9 | 13 | CASSVVPRSGYTF
TRBJ1-2 | TRBV27 | 13 | CASLGPIPYGYTF
TRBJ1-2 | TRBV30 | 13 | CAWSQGTNYGYTF
TRBJ2-3 | TRBV27 | 15 | CASSWAGAGTDTQYF
TRBJ2-3 | TRBV18 | 14 | CATLSGGGVDTQYF
TRBJ2-1 | TRBV20-1 | 14 | CSAAPYPVADEQFF
TRBJ2-3 | TRBV7-2 | 15 | CASSFTGQGRDTQYF
TRBJ2-1 | TRBV5-6 | 12 | CATQGGLYEQFF
TRBJ1-2 | TRBV25-1 | 16 | CASRLASGQSNYGYTF
TRBJ2-7 | TRBV4-2 | 16 | CASSQEVAARGFEQYF
TRBJ2-7 | TRBV20-1 | 11 | CTPGGGYEQYF
TRBJ2-1 | TRBV19 | 16 | CASSILGDSPYNEQFF
TRBJ1-5 | TRBV12-3/TRBV12-4 | 13 | CASALGADGPQHF
TRBJ2-6 | TRBV4-1 | 22 | CASSQGAPGLRITSSGASVLTF
TRBJ2-7 | TRBV7-2 | 15 | CASSHLRRASYEQYF
TRBJ2-7 | TRBV7-2 | 12 | CASSATDYEQYF
TRBJ2-2 | TRBV7-9 | 16 | CASSSIGTGNTGELFF
TRBJ2-7 | TRBV7-9 | 13 | CASSLKRLHEQYF